This T cell receptor (beta chain) stems from a study of response to subunit inactivated influenza vaccine. Study-wide results and limits: Each seasonal influenza vaccination recruits few new T cells, the authors suggested.

The CDR3 is made up of 15 amino acids. CDR1 and CDR2 from the germline V gene are MGHRA and YSYEKL. TCRdb recomputed calls from the RT-PCR reads with MiXCR, one row per CDR3 protein. This sample has about half a million distinct CDR3 sequences, with roughly 9.8% found just once. Concerning this clonotype: What it recognizes is unknown.

The source was PBMCs from blood, collected roughly 45 days after vaccination. The TCR was taken from a man in his fifties who received an inactivated influenza vaccine. V usage is TRBV4-1 and J usage is TRBJ2-7; tentatively, D is TRBD1 (5 bases). Judging by the DNA end, TRBJ2-1 fits better; the J call may be wrong. The CDR3 bases are TGCGCCAGCAGCCAAGATGACAGAGACTCCTACGAGCAGTTCTTC. Protein sequence: CASSQDDRDSYEQFF.